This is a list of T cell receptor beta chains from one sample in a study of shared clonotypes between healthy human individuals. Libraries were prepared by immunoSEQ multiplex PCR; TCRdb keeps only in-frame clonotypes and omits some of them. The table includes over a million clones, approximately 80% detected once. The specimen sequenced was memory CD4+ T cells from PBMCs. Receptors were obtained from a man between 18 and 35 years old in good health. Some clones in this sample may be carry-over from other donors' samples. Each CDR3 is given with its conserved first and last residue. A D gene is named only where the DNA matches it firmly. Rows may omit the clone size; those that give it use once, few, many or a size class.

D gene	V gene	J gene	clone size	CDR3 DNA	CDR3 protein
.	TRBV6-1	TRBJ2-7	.	TGTGCCAGCAGTGATTTACGGGGCGCGCGGTACTTC	CASSDLRGARYF
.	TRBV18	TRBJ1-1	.	TGTGCCAGCTCACCACCGGCATTCCTAGGCACTGAAGCTTTCTTT	CASSPPAFLGTEAFF
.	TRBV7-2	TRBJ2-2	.	TGTGCCAGCAGCTTAGGGCGGATCGGGGAGCTGTTTTTT	CASSLGRIGELFF
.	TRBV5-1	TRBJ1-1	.	TGCGCCAGCAGCTTGAGCGACACCTACACTGAAGCTTTCTTT	CASSLSDTYTEAFF
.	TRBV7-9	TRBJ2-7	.	TGTGCCAGCAGCTTAGAAGGTTGGCAGAGCGAGCAGTACTTC	CASSLEGWQSEQYF
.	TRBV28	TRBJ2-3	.	TGTGCCAGCAGTTTTCGACCAGGGGCCGGGCTCGGCGTGAGGGGCACAGATACGCAGTATTTT	CASSFRPGAGLGVRGTDTQYF
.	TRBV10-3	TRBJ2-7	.	TGTGCCATCAGTGCTCCCGCTAAGCGAGAAAGCTACGAGCAGTACTTC	CAISAPAKRESYEQYF
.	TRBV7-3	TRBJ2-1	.	TGTGCCAGCAGCTTACAGGGAAGAAGTGCCAATGAGCAGTTCTTC	CASSLQGRSANEQFF
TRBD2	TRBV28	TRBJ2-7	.	TGTGCCAGCAGCCCGGGGAGCGGGAGGGGGAGGTCCTACGAGCAGTACTTC	CASSPGSGRGRSYEQYF
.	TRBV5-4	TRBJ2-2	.	TGTGCCAGCAGCCCCGTTTGGGGGGTGGACACCGGGGAGCTGTTTTTT	CASSPVWGVDTGELFF
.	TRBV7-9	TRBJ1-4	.	TGTGCCAGCAGCTTACCACAAGGGGGGTTCGGGTTGAATGAAAAACTGTTTTTT	CASSLPQGGFGLNEKLFF
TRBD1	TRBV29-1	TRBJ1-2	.	TGCAGCGTTGAGGACAGGGGGGAGCGGAACTATGGCTACACCTTC	CSVEDRGERNYGYTF
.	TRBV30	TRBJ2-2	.	TGTGCCTGGAGGAGGGACCACAACACCGGAGAGCTGTTTTTT	CAWRRDHNTGELFF
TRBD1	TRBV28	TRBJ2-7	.	TGTGCCAGCAGTCCGGACAGGGACCACGAGCAGTACTTC	CASSPDRDHEQYF
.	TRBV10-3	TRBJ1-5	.	TGTGCCATCCGGGGGAGCAATCAGCCCCAGCATTTT	CAIRGSNQPQHF
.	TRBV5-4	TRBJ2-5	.	TGTGCCAGCAGCTTGGCACTAGCCCGAGAGACCCAGTACTTC	CASSLALARETQYF
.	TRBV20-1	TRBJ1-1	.	TGCAGTGCAGGCGGGAACACTGAAGCTTTCTTT	CSAGGNTEAFF
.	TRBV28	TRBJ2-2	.	TGTGCCAGCAGCGAAACCGTAGACACACACTGGAACACCGGGGAGCTGTTTTTT	CASSETVDTHWNTGELFF
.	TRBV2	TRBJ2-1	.	TGTGCCAGCAGGGACAATAGTGGGGCCGGGGGTGAGCAGTTCTTC	CASRDNSGAGGEQFF
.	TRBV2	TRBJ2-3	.	TGTGCCAGCAGTGAAACCGGTAGCTGGGGAACAGATACGCAGTATTTT	CASSETGSWGTDTQYF
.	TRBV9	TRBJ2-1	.	TGTGCCAGCAGCGTAGGTGGGTCCTACAATGAGCAGTTCTTC	CASSVGGSYNEQFF
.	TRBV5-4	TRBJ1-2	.	TGTGCCAGCAGCTTTCCGGGGCGAAACTATGGCTACACCTTC	CASSFPGRNYGYTF
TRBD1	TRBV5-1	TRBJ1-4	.	TGCGCCAGCAGCGACCCTCGGACAGGGGATGGCGAAAAACTGTTTTTT	CASSDPRTGDGEKLFF
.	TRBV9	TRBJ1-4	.	TGTGCCAGCAGCGTAGACGAGGAAAAACTGTTTTTT	CASSVDEEKLFF
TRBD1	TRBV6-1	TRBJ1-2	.	TGTGCCAGCAGCTTTACAGGGGGCAGCGGCTACACCTTC	CASSFTGGSGYTF
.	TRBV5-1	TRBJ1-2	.	TGCGCCAGCAGCTGGGACAACTATGGCTACACCTTC	CASSWDNYGYTF
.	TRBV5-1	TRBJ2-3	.	TGCGCCAGCAGCGACGGACCCACAGATACGCAGTATTTT	CASSDGPTDTQYF
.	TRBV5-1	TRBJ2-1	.	TGCGCCAGCAGCTTTTCGGGGAGCTCCTACAATGAGCAGTTCTTC	CASSFSGSSYNEQFF
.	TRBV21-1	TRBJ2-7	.	TGTGCCAGCAGCAAAGTGTCCGGATTTTCCTACGAGCAGTACTTC	CASSKVSGFSYEQYF
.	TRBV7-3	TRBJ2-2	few	TGTGCCAGCAGCTTAACAGGGGTGACCGGGGAGCTGTTTTTT	CASSLTGVTGELFF
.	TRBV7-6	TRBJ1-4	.	TGTGCCAGCAGCTTCGGTTTAGGGGTTGATAATGAAAAACTGTTTTTT	CASSFGLGVDNEKLFF
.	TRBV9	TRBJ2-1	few	TGTGCCAGCAGCGTTGAACAGGGTCGGGAGCAGTTCTTC	CASSVEQGREQFF
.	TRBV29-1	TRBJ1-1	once	TGCAGCGTTGAAGGGGGGGGAGGGGCTGAAGCTTTCTTT	CSVEGGGGAEAFF
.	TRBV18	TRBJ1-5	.	TGTGCCAGCTCACCAGGCAGAGTGAGCAATCAGCCCCAGCATTTT	CASSPGRVSNQPQHF
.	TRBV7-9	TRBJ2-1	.	TGTGCCAGCAGCATCCTCCGGACGGGGGAGCAGTTCTTC	CASSILRTGEQFF
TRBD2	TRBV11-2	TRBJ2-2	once	TGTGCCAGCACCATAGGCGTTGCGGGAGTGGGCGGGGAGCTGTTTTTT	CASTIGVAGVGGELFF
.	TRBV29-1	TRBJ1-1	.	TGCAGCGCAGGGGTTACTGAAGCTTTCTTT	CSAGVTEAFF
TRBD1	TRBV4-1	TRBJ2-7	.	TGCGCCAGCAGCCACCCGGGACAGGGATACGAGCAGTACTTC	CASSHPGQGYEQYF
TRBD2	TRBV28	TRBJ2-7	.	TGTGCCAGCAGTCAAATATCCGGGACTAGCAACTACGAGCAGTACTTC	CASSQISGTSNYEQYF
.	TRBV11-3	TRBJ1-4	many	TGTGCCAGCAGCTCCGGAGGAACTAATGAAAAACTGTTTTTT	CASSSGGTNEKLFF